This T cell receptor beta chain was recovered during a study of cytomegalovirus exposure and HLA in healthy donors. Whole-study findings and limits: Later examination showed HLA-associated TCR beta chains had greater clonal expansion than equally common others. Data from an earlier analysis indicated that most TCR beta V segments were productive either about 87% or about 30% of the time. The study listed 164 cytomegalovirus-associated TCR beta chains.

This PCR relied on a set of 60 Vbeta primers and 13 Jbeta primers. Sequenced by immunoSEQ multiplex PCR; TCRdb stores in-frame clones only, minus some. Of approximately 170,000 clones in the sample, approximately 78% were seen once. The CDR3 consists of 12 residues. Germline assignment: CDR1 SGHRS and CDR2 YFSETQ. Regarding this clone: Antigen: not known.

The chain combines TRBV5-1 with TRBJ2-5, with 7 bases identical to TRBD1. The end of the DNA aligns better with TRBJ2-7, so the J call may be wrong. The sequenced sample consisted of PBMCs. This clonotype was obtained from a male donor in good health and CMV-seronegative. The CDR3 loop reads CASSSQGPEQYF. The CDR3 nucleotides are TGCGCCAGCAGCTCACAGGGGCCCGAGCAGTACTTC.